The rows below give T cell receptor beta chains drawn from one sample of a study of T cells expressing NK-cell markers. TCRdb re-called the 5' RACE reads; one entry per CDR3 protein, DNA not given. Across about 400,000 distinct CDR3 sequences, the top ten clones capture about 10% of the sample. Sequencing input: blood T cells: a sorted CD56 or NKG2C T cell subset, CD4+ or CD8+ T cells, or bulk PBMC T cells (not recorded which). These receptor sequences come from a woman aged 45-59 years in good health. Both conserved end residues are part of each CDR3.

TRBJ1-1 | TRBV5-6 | CASSLAPGAPEAFF
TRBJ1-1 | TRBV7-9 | CASRGGPDEAFF
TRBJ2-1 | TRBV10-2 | CASIAGASGINEQFF
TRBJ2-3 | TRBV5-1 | CASSFATYRGSTDTQYF
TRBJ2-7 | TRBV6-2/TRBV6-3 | CASSPRGEAGAGEQYF
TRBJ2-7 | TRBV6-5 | CASRRQGGEQYF
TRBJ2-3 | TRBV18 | CASSPWATSTDTQYF
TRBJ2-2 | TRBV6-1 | CAVTSYTGELFF
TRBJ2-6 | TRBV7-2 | CASSLVLPVLTF
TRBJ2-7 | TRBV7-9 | CASSTDRATIYEQYF
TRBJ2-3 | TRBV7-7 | CASSPLAGGSDTQYF
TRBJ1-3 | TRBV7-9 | CASSLVGHTIYF
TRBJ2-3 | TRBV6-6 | CASSPREFTQYF
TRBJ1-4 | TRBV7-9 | CASGKGGGEKLFF
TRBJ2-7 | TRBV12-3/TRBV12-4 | CASSFKRGLEYF
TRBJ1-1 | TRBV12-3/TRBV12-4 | CASSSRGAAEAFF
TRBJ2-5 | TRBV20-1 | CSGSFGETQYF
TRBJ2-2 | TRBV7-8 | CASSFPGGWPPMGELFF
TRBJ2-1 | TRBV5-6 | CASSSGRAINEQFF
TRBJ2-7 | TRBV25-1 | CASSPIGHYEQYF
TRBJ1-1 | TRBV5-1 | CASSLETGVSREAFF
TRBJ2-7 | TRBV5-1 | CASSFGTSGRAAEQYF
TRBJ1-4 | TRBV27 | CASSFNPGQGEKLFF
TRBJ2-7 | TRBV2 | CASSRTRSPIDEQYF
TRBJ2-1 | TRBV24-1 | CATSEHPLDHNEQFF
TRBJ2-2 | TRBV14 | CASSQGPGALGELFF
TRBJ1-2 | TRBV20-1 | CSAPVPGGRDGYTF
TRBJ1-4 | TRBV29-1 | CSVSVGQGATNEKLFF
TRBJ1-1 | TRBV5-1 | CASSSKGVETEAFF
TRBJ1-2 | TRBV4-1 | CASSRTGSENYGYTF
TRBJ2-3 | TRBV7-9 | CASSKRDRGTDTQYF
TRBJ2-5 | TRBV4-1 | CASSRTVGSETQYF
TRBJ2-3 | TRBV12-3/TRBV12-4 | CASSFLSGMADTQYF
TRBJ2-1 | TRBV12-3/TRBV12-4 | CASSFETVAEQFF
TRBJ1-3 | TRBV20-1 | CSARVSDWRGGNTIYF
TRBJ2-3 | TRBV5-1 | CASSPGTGRDTQYF
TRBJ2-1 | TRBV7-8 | CASSLGNNEQFF
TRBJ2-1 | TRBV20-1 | CSARGSARQSYNEQFF
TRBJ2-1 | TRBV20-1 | CSATNSNEQFF
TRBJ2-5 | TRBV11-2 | CASSHETQETQYF
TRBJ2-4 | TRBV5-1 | CASSATGTSVNSILAKNIQYF
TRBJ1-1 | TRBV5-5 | CASSLVGGPNTEAFF
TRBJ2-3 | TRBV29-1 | CSVEAAGGGTQYF
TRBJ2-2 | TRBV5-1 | CASSSGDFGELFF